This T cell receptor beta chain comes out of a study of regulatory T cells in long-lasting Graves disease. At the level of the study: The criterion for persistent Graves' disease was over 5 years of antithyroid drugs with positive TSH receptor antibodies. Findings and limits, study-wide: Persistent Graves' cases showed lower TCR diversity than newly diagnosed cases. It was possible that the small sample size reduced accuracy. Segments TRBV28, TRBJ1-2 and TRBJ2-5 showed preferential usage in persistent disease.

Through Arm-PCR of CDR3 regions and iRepertoire HTBI primers, TCR beta libraries were built. TCRdb used MiXCR to reprocess the multiplex PCR reads, holding one entry per CDR3 protein. The data contain approximately 350,000 distinct CDR3 sequences, more than 20% of them singletons. This clonotype was counted many times. What it binds is unknown. The CDR3 totals 13 residues. CDR1 and CDR2 (germline): SGHAT, FQNNGV. V was trimmed by 4 bases and J by 5 bases, leaving 11 bases between them. Time point defined: persistent/refractory GD, antithyroid drugs over 5 years with positive TRAb. Isolated PBMC RNA provided the starting material for the TCR library.

This receptor was identified in a woman in her thirties or forties with Graves disease. The chain has TRBV11-2 and TRBJ1-1; no reliable D call. The specimen was peripheral blood mononuclear cells (PBMCs), collected when the disease was refractory, from a patient treated with antithyroid drugs. This chain's CDR3 is CASSSHRGTEAFF. The CDR3 DNA is TGTGCCAGCAGCTCACACAGAGGAACTGAAGCTTTCTTT.